Each of the 30 T cell receptor beta chains below was sequenced from the same sample in a study of cytomegalovirus exposure and HLA in healthy donors (dated by TCRdb to between 2016 and 2019). Preparation of the library involved the immunoSEQ multiplex PCR assay. For the multiplex PCR, a mixture combining 60 forward primers for TCR Vbeta segments and 13 reverse primers for TCR Jbeta segments was used. Held by TCRdb, this immuneACCESS table contains in-frame sequences only and omits some clones. Under half of the omission traces to an unresolved V gene where checked; the cause of the rest is unknown. The sample data list fewer than 200,000 clones, and approximately 78% of these were observed just once. The ten largest make up 14% of the sample. The sequencing input was PBMCs. The origin of the receptors is a woman in her 30s in good health and CMV-seropositive.

The J gene is TRBJ2-7, the V gene TRBV7-9; 13 nucleotides line up with TRBD2. The length of the CDR3 is 15 residues. J was trimmed by 4 bases and V by 3 bases; bases with no gene match: 3. The germline V gene has CDR1 SEHNR and CDR2 FQNEAQ (reference sequence). CDR3 sequence: CASSFGLAGDYEQYF. For the CDR3, the DNA is TGTGCCAGCAGCTTCGGACTAGCGGGGGATTACGAGCAGTACTTC.

The chain is built from TRBV7-9 and TRBJ2-7, with 7 bases matching TRBD1. This CDR3 region has 13 residues. Unmatched junction bases numbered 0, after V lost 4 bases and J lost 0 bases. Germline assignment: CDR1 SEHNR and CDR2 FQNEAQ (reference sequence). CDR3 residues: CASSWDSSYEQYF. CDR3 in DNA: TGTGCCAGCAGCTGGGACAGCTCCTACGAGCAGTACTTC.

This chain joins TRBV9 and TRBJ2-3; D may be TRBD1 (5 bases). V was trimmed by 0 bases and J by 2 bases, leaving 7 bases between them. This CDR3 has 14 residues. Germline V gene data show CDR1 as SGDLS and CDR2 as YYNGEE. The CDR3 nucleotides are TGTGCCAGCAGCGTAGCGGACAACACAGATACGCAGTATTTT. The encoded protein is CASSVADNTDTQYF.

The chain recombines TRBV6-5 with TRBJ1-5; weak D call: TRBD1 (6 bases). V was pared by 6 bases and J by 2 bases, with 14 bases between. Looked up from germline, CDR1 is MNHEY and CDR2 is SVGAGI. This CDR3 is 15 amino acids long. The CDR3 is CASSLQGYGNQPQHF. The CDR3 nucleotides read TGTGCCAGCAGCCTACAGGGCTACGGCAATCAGCCCCAGCATTTT.

This clone was detected only once. This rearrangement joins TRBV28 to TRBJ1-5; possible D gene TRBD1, 5 bases. V was cut by 4 bases and J by 4 bases, with 11 bases left in between. This CDR3 is built from 14 residues. Germline V CDR1 and CDR2: MDHEN, SYDVKM. The CDR3 spells CASSYTGGNQPQHF. The CDR3 bases are TGTGCCAGCAGTTATACAGGAGGGAATCAGCCCCAGCATTTT. Drawing the rest from reference TRBV28 and TRBJ1-5, the complete variable domain is DVKVTQSSRYLVKRTGEKVFLECVQDMDHENMFWYRQDPGLGLRLIYFSYDVKMKEKGDIPEGYSVSREKKERFSLILESASTNQTSMYLCASSYTGGNQPQHFGDGTRLSIL.

The chain employs TRBV4-1 and TRBJ1-5; 8 bases line up with TRBD1. There are 16 residues in the CDR3. Germline V gene lookup returns CDR1 MGHRA and CDR2 YSYEKL. J was trimmed by 5 bases and V by 1 base; bases with no gene match: 7. DNA of the CDR3: TGCGCCAGCAGCCAAGTGGGCAGGGGGCGCGATCAGCCCCAGCATTTT. Its protein is CASSQVGRGRDQPQHF.

This chain links TRBV2 with TRBJ1-5; D might be TRBD1 (6 bases). The CDR3 covers 14 residues. The germline gives CDR1 SNHLY, CDR2 FYNNEI. Deletions cut 5 bases from V and 1 base from J, with 9 bases between. The CDR3, as DNA: TGTGCCAGCAGTAGTGGGGGCAGCAATCAGCCCCAGCATTTT. Protein: CASSSGGSNQPQHF.

This clone was seen once. The chain couples TRBV5-3 to TRBJ1-4, with 11 positions matching TRBD1. TRBV5-3 falls under the ORF class, with uncertain function. This CDR3 is 14 amino acids long. V lost 4 bases and J lost 7; bases outside the gene matches: 3. DNA for the CDR3: TGTGCCAGAAGCCCCGGGACAGGGGGTGAAAAACTGTTTTTT. Translated: CARSPGTGGEKLFF.

The rearrangement links TRBV28 to TRBJ2-6; 7 bases fit TRBD1. Germline trimming cut 7 bases from V and 0 bases from J; bases unmatched to any gene: 6. CDR1 and CDR2 from the germline V gene are MDHEN and SYDVKM. The CDR3 is made up of 16 amino acids. The CDR3, as DNA: TGTGCCAGCAACCAAGACAGGGTCTCTGGGGCCAACGTCCTGACTTTC. Translating it yields CASNQDRVSGANVLTF.

V usage is TRBV6-1 and J usage is TRBJ1-3; D unresolved. The CDR3 has 16 residues. V gave up 3 bases and J gave up 2 bases, with 14 bases separating them. Germline V gives CDR1 MNHNS, CDR2 SASEGT. CDR3 DNA sequence: TGTGCCAGCAGTGAGCAGAGGGCTCGCACTGGAAACACCATATATTTT. Its protein product is CASSEQRARTGNTIYF.

This sequence joins TRBV6-1 and TRBJ1-5; no clear D. Trimming removed 5 bases from V and 5 bases from J, with 13 bases in between. The CDR3 covers 14 residues. CDR1 and CDR2 (germline): MNHNS, SASEGT. DNA for the CDR3: TGTGCCAGCAGTCTTTCCCGAGACTATCAGCCCCAGCATTTT. Translated, it gives CASSLSRDYQPQHF.

The V call is TRBV18, the J call TRBJ2-5; 10 nucleotides match TRBD2. The ends lost 1 base at V and 9 bases at J; junction bases unmatched: 17. This CDR3 has 18 residues. The germline V gene has CDR1 KGHSH and CDR2 LQKENI. The CDR3 nucleotides are TGTGCCAGCTCACCACGGCTACCCGGACTAGCGGAAAGGGGGGCCCAGTACTTC. The encoded protein is CASSPRLPGLAERGAQYF.

This chain joins TRBV6-1 and TRBJ1-1, with 9 positions matching TRBD1. V lost 3 bases and J lost 1; bases outside the gene matches: 6. CDR3 size: 16 residues. Per the germline V gene, CDR1 is MNHNS and CDR2 is SASEGT. The CDR3 bases are TGTGCCAGCAGTGACTTCCCGGGACAGGGGAACACTGAAGCTTTCTTT. Amino acids: CASSDFPGQGNTEAFF.

This clone occurred once. The chain couples TRBV19 to TRBJ2-5, with TRBD2 matching over 7 bases. Germline trimming cut 4 bases from V and 5 bases from J; bases unmatched to any gene: 13. The CDR3 spans 16 residues. Germline lookup yields CDR1 LNHDA and CDR2 SQIVND (reference sequence). The DNA for the CDR3 is TGTGCCAGTAGTAGATCCCGGGGGGAAGTTGGGGAGACCCAGTACTTC. Translation: CASSRSRGEVGETQYF.

The V gene is TRBV4-2, the J gene TRBJ1-5; 8 bases map to TRBD1. This CDR3 is 16 amino acids long. V gave up 2 bases and J gave up 9 bases; unmatched junction bases: 12. The V gene's germline CDR1 is LGHNA and CDR2 YNFKEQ. Here the CDR3 DNA reads TGTGCCAGCAGCCAAACCGCAGGGGGCGATCCCTGGCCCCAGCATTTT. Residues: CASSQTAGGDPWPQHF.

The rearrangement uses TRBV6-6 and TRBJ2-7; D not certain. Germline V lookup: CDR1 MNHNY, CDR2 SVGAGI (reference sequence). This CDR3 spans 14 amino acids. Trimming cost V 4 bases and J 1 base, with 11 bases left between them. CDR3 residues: CASSSVQTSYEQYF. The CDR3 nucleotides are TGTGCCAGCAGTTCCGTGCAGACATCCTACGAGCAGTACTTC.

The chain employs TRBV28 and TRBJ1-5, with D uncertain. V was shortened by 2 bases and J by 0 bases, with 8 bases between the two germline ends. This CDR3 is 15 amino acids long. Germline V gene lookup returns CDR1 MDHEN and CDR2 SYDVKM. DNA of the CDR3: TGTGCCAGCAGTTTAGCCGGAGATAGCAATCAGCCCCAGCATTTT. Protein: CASSLAGDSNQPQHF.

The chain has TRBV4-1 and TRBJ1-2; tentatively, D is TRBD1 (6 bases). V was trimmed by 6 bases and J by 6 bases, leaving 8 bases between them. The CDR3 is 11 residues long. In germline, CDR1 is MGHRA, CDR2 YSYEKL. CDR3 residues: CASRNRDGYTF. In DNA form, the CDR3 reads TGCGCCAGCAGGAACAGGGATGGCTACACCTTC.

V is TRBV7-9 and J is TRBJ2-1, with D possibly TRBD1 on 5 matching bases. Trimming took 5 bases from V and 1 from J, leaving 12 bases between them. This CDR3 is 15 amino acids long. Looked up from germline, CDR1 is SEHNR and CDR2 is FQNEAQ (reference sequence). The CDR3 here is CASSPGQGSYNEQFF. The DNA for the CDR3 is TGTGCCAGCAGCCCCGGGCAGGGTTCCTACAATGAGCAGTTCTTC. Looking up the rest from reference TRBV7-9 and TRBJ2-1 gives the full variable domain: DTGVSQNPRHKITKRGQNVTFRCDPISEHNRLYWYRQTLGQGPEFLTYFQNEAQLEKSRLLSDRFSAERPKGSFSTLEIQRTEQGDSAMYLCASSPGQGSYNEQFFGPGTRLTVL.

This clone was found once. This chain connects TRBV6-6 to TRBJ1-2; TRBD1 agrees at 9 bases. The germline V gene encodes CDR1 MNHNY and CDR2 SVGAGI (reference sequence). J lost 6 bases, V lost 6 bases, and 8 bases had no gene match. This CDR3 has 14 residues. The CDR3 reads CASSPDRGDNGYTF. CDR3 DNA: TGTGCCAGCAGCCCTGACAGGGGGGATAATGGCTACACCTTC.

The V and J genes are TRBV11-3 and TRBJ1-1; 7 bases fit TRBD1. This CDR3 region has 17 residues. Looked up from germline, CDR1 is SGHNT and CDR2 is YENEEA. J was trimmed by 0 bases and V by 1 base; bases with no gene match: 8. CDR3 DNA sequence: TGTGCCAGCAGCTTAGTGGGGACAGCCAGTTTGAACACTGAAGCTTTCTTT. Translation gives CASSLVGTASLNTEAFF.

The chain couples TRBV4-1 to TRBJ2-3; no definite D call. Germline V gives CDR1 MGHRA, CDR2 YSYEKL. Trimming took off 0 bases at V and 1 base at J, with 5 bases between the two ends. The CDR3 totals 14 residues. CDR3 residues: CASSQDSGTDTQYF. Written as DNA, the CDR3 is TGCGCCAGCAGCCAAGATTCCGGCACAGATACGCAGTATTTT.

CDR3 in amino acids: CASSQTSDSLYGYTF. The CDR3 DNA reads as TGTGCCAGCAGCCAAACTTCAGACAGCTTATATGGCTACACCTTC. The V and J genes are TRBV4-2 and TRBJ1-2, with a tentative D call TRBD1 (5 bases). The germline V gene encodes CDR1 LGHNA and CDR2 YNFKEQ. V was clipped by 2 bases and J by 5 bases, with 15 bases between them. This CDR3 comprises 15 residues.

The chain links TRBV19 to TRBJ1-4; D unresolved. Germline loops: CDR1 LNHDA, CDR2 SQIVND (reference sequence). V lost 3 bases, J lost 8 bases, and 4 bases lay in between. The CDR3 is 11 residues long. CDR3 DNA: TGTGCCAGTAGTATCCAGGAAAAACTGTTTTTT. Translated: CASSIQEKLFF.

This rearrangement joins TRBV5-1 to TRBJ2-7, with D maybe TRBD1 (5 bases). The germline V and J ends were trimmed by 3 bases and 6 bases, with 22 bases remaining between them. The V gene's germline CDR1 is SGHRS and CDR2 YFSETQ. The CDR3 sequence is 16 residues long. The CDR3 spells CASSSFHRFGVGEQYF. The CDR3 region has the DNA TGCGCCAGCAGCTCGTTCCACAGGTTCGGAGTAGGCGAGCAGTACTTC. The full variable domain, its missing parts supplied by reference TRBV5-1 and TRBJ2-7, is KAGVTQTPRYLIKTRGQQVTLSCSPISGHRSVSWYQQTPGQGLQFLFEYFSETQRNKGNFPGRFSGRQFSNSRSEMNVSTLELGDSALYLCASSSFHRFGVGEQYFGPGTRLTVT.

This chain connects TRBV7-9 to TRBJ1-1; D not resolved. Looked up from germline, CDR1 is SEHNR and CDR2 is FQNEAQ (reference sequence). Trimming stripped 1 base from V and 0 bases from J, with 9 bases between. The CDR3 runs 15 residues. The CDR3 region is CASSLGTSMNTEAFF. In nucleotides, the CDR3 is TGTGCCAGCAGCTTAGGTACAAGTATGAACACTGAAGCTTTCTTT.

The rearrangement joins TRBV7-2 to TRBJ2-1, with 14 bases lining up with TRBD2. The CDR3 is 14 residues long. Germline lookup yields CDR1 SGHTA and CDR2 FQGNSA. Germline trimming cut 4 bases from V and 12 bases from J; bases unmatched to any gene: 5. The CDR3 nucleotides are TGTGCCAGCAGCTCGACTAGCGGGGGGGCAGTGCAGTTCTTC. It codes for CASSSTSGGAVQFF. Supplemented by reference TRBV7-2 and TRBJ2-1, the full variable domain reads GAGVSQSPSNKVTEKGKDVELRCDPISGHTALYWYRQSLGQGLEFLIYFQGNSAPDKSGLPSDRFSAERTGGSVSTLTIQRTQQEDSAVYLCASSSTSGGAVQFFGPGTRLTVL.

The chain has TRBV7-2 and TRBJ2-7; the match to TRBD2 covers 7 bases. The germline V gene encodes CDR1 SGHTA and CDR2 FQGNSA. J was trimmed by 2 bases and V by 0 bases; bases with no gene match: 7. This CDR3 comprises 16 residues. In nucleotides, the CDR3 is TGTGCCAGCAGCTTAGCGTGGAGACTAGCCCCCTACGAGCAGTACTTC. Protein: CASSLAWRLAPYEQYF. The full variable domain, in which reference TRBV7-2 and TRBJ2-7 provide the parts outside the CDR3, is GAGVSQSPSNKVTEKGKDVELRCDPISGHTALYWYRQSLGQGLEFLIYFQGNSAPDKSGLPSDRFSAERTGGSVSTLTIQRTQQEDSAVYLCASSLAWRLAPYEQYFGPGTRLTVT.

The chain has TRBV5-5 and TRBJ2-6, with D perhaps TRBD1 (5 bases). V lost 3 bases, J lost 0 bases, and 16 bases lay in between. CDR1 SGHKS and CDR2 YYEKEE come from the germline V gene (reference sequence). The CDR3 has 18 residues. As DNA, the CDR3 is TGTGCCAGCAGCTCGACAGTATTACTATCCTCTGGGGCCAACGTCCTGACTTTC. Translating it yields CASSSTVLLSSGANVLTF.

This rearrangement joins TRBV5-1 to TRBJ2-3; perhaps TRBD1 as D (6 bases). V was clipped by 1 base and J by 0 bases, with 15 bases between them. Germline V lookup: CDR1 SGHRS, CDR2 YFSETQ. CDR3 length: 17 amino acids. This CDR3 reads CASSLRQAPTSTDTQYF. The CDR3 DNA follows: TGCGCCAGCAGCTTGAGACAGGCACCAACTAGCACAGATACGCAGTATTTT.